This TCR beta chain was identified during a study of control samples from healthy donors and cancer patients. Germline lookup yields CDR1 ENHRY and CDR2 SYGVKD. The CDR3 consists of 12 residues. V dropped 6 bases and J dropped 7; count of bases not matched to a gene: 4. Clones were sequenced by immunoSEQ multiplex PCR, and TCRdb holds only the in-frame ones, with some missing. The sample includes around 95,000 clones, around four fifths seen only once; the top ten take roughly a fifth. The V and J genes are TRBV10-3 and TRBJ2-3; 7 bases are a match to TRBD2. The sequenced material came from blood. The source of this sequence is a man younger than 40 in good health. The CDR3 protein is CAIRGRENTQYF. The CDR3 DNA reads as TGTGCCATCAGGGGGCGGGAGAATACGCAGTATTTT.